This TCR beta chain is from a study of T cell repertoires in cytomegalovirus infection. The overall study: TCR beta signatures that were public indicated CMV infection and matching HLA type.

Details on this clonotype: What it binds is not known. The junction departs from the called germline gene at one end, perhaps through a read error.

The CDR3 spans 17 residues. Per germline, CDR1 MDHEN and CDR2 SYDVKM. One entry per CDR3 protein, called by TCRdb with MiXCR from the reads. The profile shows 80,000 to 90,000 distinct CDR3 sequences, more than 40% of them singletons. General study points: Carriers of CMV and the relevant HLA type were discriminated by public TCR beta frequency. HLA-C-restricted CMV clonotypes gave the most frequent clonotype in two of eight donors.

The sequenced sample was CD8+ T cells from cultured PBMCs, obtained from culture after CMV antigen stimulation. The chain carries TRBV28 and TRBJ1-2, with a possible D match to TRBD1 (5 bases). The receptor was isolated from a human donor in good health (CMV status not recorded). Some clones in this sample may be carry-over from other donors' samples. The CDR3: CASSFLLLRGTNYGYSF. The DNA for the CDR3 is TGTGCCAGCAGTTTCCTCCTGCTCAGAGGGACTAACTATGGCTACAGCTTC.